Sequencing of this T cell receptor beta chain was carried out in a study of cytomegalovirus exposure and HLA in healthy donors. Germline V lookup: CDR1 SGHRS, CDR2 YFSETQ. The CDR3 runs 15 residues. Losses at the gene ends were 5 bases for V and 3 bases for J; bases not matched to a gene: 10. Clones were read by immunoSEQ multiplex PCR, and TCRdb kept only the in-frame ones, dropping some. This table has over 200,000 clones, approximately 82% appearing once. The sample comprised PBMCs. This receptor was identified in a woman aged 18 to 35 in good health and CMV-seronegative. This rearrangement joins TRBV5-1 to TRBJ2-7, with TRBD2 matching over 8 bases. The CDR3 spells CASREPLADLYEQYF. The CDR3, as DNA: TGCGCCAGCAGGGAGCCACTAGCGGACCTCTACGAGCAGTACTTC.